The 13 T cell receptor beta chains below come from one sample, sequenced in a study of CD8 T cell repertoires and HIV-1 epitope variants. Using immunoSEQ multiplex PCR, the repertoire was profiled, and TCRdb retains in-frame clones only, with some absent. Of just under 3,500 clones in the sample, roughly three fifths were seen once. These receptors have no known antigen. The sample comprised cultured CD8+ T cells derived from PBMCs. Source of these receptors: a male donor with HIV.

The chain combines TRBV11-2 with TRBJ2-5, with D possibly called TRBD1 or TRBD2 (5 bases each). CDR1 is SGHAT and CDR2 is FQNNGV in the germline V gene. Trimming left V 5 bases short and J 3 bases short, with 10 bases between. This CDR3 has 13 amino acids. This CDR3 reads CASSPLGEETQYF. As DNA, the CDR3 is TGTGCCAGCAGCCCATTGGGGGAAGAGACCCAGTACTTC.

The CDR3 DNA follows: TGTGCCAGCAGTCCTTACCGACAGGACTTGCGGGAGACCCAGTACTTC. Its protein is CASSPYRQDLRETQYF. The J gene is TRBJ2-5, the V gene TRBV28, with a tentative D call TRBD1 (6 bases). Trimming took off 5 bases at V and 5 bases at J, with 21 bases between the two ends. Germline CDR1 is MDHEN and CDR2 is SYDVKM. There are 16 residues in the CDR3.

CDR3 sequence: CASSDSWTAVATNEKLFF. The DNA of the CDR3 is TGTGCCAGCAGCGACTCCTGGACAGCCGTTGCAACTAATGAAAAACTGTTTTTT. The V call is TRBV7-9, the J call TRBJ1-4, with D possibly TRBD1 on 6 matching bases. Germline V gene sequence: CDR1 SEHNR, CDR2 FQNEAQ (reference sequence). The CDR3 runs 18 residues. Trimming left V 5 bases short and J 0 bases short, with 19 bases between.

V usage is TRBV6-1 and J usage is TRBJ2-7; perhaps TRBD1 as D (6 bases). Germline V gene lookup returns CDR1 MNHNS and CDR2 SASEGT. The ends were cut back, 2 bases at V and 3 bases at J, with 14 bases in the middle. The CDR3 is made up of 15 amino acids. Here the CDR3 reads CASSELAGVFYEQYF. CDR3 DNA: TGTGCCAGCAGTGAACTCGCAGGGGTCTTCTACGAGCAGTACTTC.

DNA of the CDR3: TGTGCCAGCAGCCCCTCTGGGGTTGAAGCTTTCTTT. Protein sequence: CASSPSGVEAFF. The J gene is TRBJ1-1, the V gene TRBV4-2; D remains unclear. The germline V and J ends were trimmed by 4 bases and 7 bases, with 10 bases remaining between them. This CDR3 spans 12 amino acids. Germline-derived CDR1 and CDR2 are LGHNA and YNFKEQ.

The chain employs TRBV19 and TRBJ2-1; TRBD2 matches at 14 bases. The CDR3 contains 19 residues. Trimming removed 2 bases from V and 8 bases from J; junction bases left unmatched: 14. Germline CDR1 and CDR2: LNHDA and SQIVND (reference sequence). CDR3 coding DNA: TGTGCCAGTAGTATACAGCCGGGACTAGCGGGAGATTTCTTAGATGAGCAGTTCTTC. Its protein product is CASSIQPGLAGDFLDEQFF.

The V call is TRBV7-9, the J call TRBJ2-5; D gene unclear. Deletions cut 1 base from V and 6 bases from J, with 0 bases between. This CDR3 region has 10 residues. The germline gives CDR1 SEHNR, CDR2 FQNEAQ (reference sequence). CDR3 nucleotides: TGTGCCAGCAGCTTAGAGACCCAGTACTTC. It yields the protein CASSLETQYF.

There are a few counts of this clone. The chain employs TRBV7-9 and TRBJ1-1; TRBD1 agrees at 10 bases. Germline V gives CDR1 SEHNR, CDR2 FQNEAQ (reference sequence). With V trimmed by 5 bases and J by 7 bases, 10 bases remained unmatched. The CDR3 length is 15 residues. CDR3 sequence (DNA): TGTGCCAGCAGCCAATCGACAGGGGGCGGCTATGAAGCTTTCTTT. Encoded protein: CASSQSTGGGYEAFF.

The chain uses TRBV4-1 and TRBJ2-7, with a weak D call TRBD2 (6 bases). The germline V gene encodes CDR1 MGHRA and CDR2 YSYEKL. Trimming removed 1 base at V and 0 bases at J, with 10 bases between. The CDR3 has 15 residues. Written as DNA, the CDR3 is TGCGCCAGCAGCCAAGCGTCCGGGAGCTCCTACGAGCAGTACTTC. Residues: CASSQASGSSYEQYF.

The chain employs TRBV6-1 and TRBJ2-1; 7 nucleotides agree with TRBD2. V was clipped by 10 bases and J by 8 bases; unmatched bases: 2. The CDR3 consists of 10 residues. Germline CDR1 is MNHNS and CDR2 is SASEGT. As DNA, the CDR3 is TGTGCCACCGGGGGGTATGAGCAGTTCTTC. This gives the protein CATGGYEQFF.

The rearrangement joins TRBV25-1 to TRBJ1-1; D is uncertain. V was shortened by 0 bases and J by 0 bases, with 11 bases between the two germline ends. This CDR3 contains 16 residues. CDR1 and CDR2 from the germline V gene are MGHDK and SYGVNS. The CDR3 is CASSEYGTGMNTEAFF. CDR3 in DNA: TGTGCCAGCAGTGAATATGGTACGGGAATGAACACTGAAGCTTTCTTT.

This clone was counted only a few times. This sequence joins TRBV6-5 and TRBJ2-3; D might be TRBD2 (5 bases). This CDR3 is 12 amino acids long. Trimming pared 8 bases from V and 2 bases from J, leaving 8 bases between. Germline lookup yields CDR1 MNHEY and CDR2 SVGAGI. The CDR3 region has the DNA TGTGCCAGCTCCGGGGACACAGATACGCAGTATTTT. Its translation is CASSGDTDTQYF.

This clone was picked up a small number of times. This rearrangement joins TRBV14 to TRBJ1-5, with a tentative D call TRBD1 (5 bases). With 3 bases removed from V and 7 bases from J, the gap between germline ends came to 10 bases. Germline CDR1 is SGHDN and CDR2 is FVKESK. The CDR3 sequence is 13 residues long. Here the CDR3 DNA reads TGTGCCAGCAGCCAGGGACGTGGGCAGCCCCAGCATTTT. Translated: CASSQGRGQPQHF. The entire variable domain, with the rest obtained from reference TRBV14 and TRBJ1-5, is as follows: EAGVTQFPSHSVIEKGQTVTLRCDPISGHDNLYWYRRVMGKEIKFLLHFVKESKQDESGMPNNRFLAERTGGTYSTLKVQPAELEDSGVYFCASSQGRGQPQHFGDGTRLSIL.